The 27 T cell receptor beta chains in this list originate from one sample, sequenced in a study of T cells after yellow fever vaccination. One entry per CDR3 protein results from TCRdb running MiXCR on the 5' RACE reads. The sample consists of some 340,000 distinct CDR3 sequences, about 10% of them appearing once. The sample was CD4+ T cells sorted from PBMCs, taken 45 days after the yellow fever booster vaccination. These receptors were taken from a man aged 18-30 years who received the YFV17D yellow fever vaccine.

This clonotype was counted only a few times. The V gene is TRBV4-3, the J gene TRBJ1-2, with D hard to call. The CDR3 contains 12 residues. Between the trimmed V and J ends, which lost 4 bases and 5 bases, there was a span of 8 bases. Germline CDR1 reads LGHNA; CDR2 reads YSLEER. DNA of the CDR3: TGCGCCAGCAGCCGGAAAGGTTATGGCTACACCTTC. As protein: CASSRKGYGYTF.

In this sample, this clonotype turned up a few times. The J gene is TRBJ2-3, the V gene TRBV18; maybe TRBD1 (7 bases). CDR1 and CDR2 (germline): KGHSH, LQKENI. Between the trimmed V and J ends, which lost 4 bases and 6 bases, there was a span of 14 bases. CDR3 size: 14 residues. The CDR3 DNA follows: TGTGCCAGCTCACAAGTGACAGGGAGGGATACGCAGTATTTT. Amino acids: CASSQVTGRDTQYF.

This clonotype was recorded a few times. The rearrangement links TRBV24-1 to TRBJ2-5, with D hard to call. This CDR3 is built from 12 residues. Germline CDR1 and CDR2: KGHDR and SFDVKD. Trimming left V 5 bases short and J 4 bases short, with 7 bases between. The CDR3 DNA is TGTGCCACCAGTGGGAGAGGAGAGACCCAGTACTTC. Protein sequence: CATSGRGETQYF.

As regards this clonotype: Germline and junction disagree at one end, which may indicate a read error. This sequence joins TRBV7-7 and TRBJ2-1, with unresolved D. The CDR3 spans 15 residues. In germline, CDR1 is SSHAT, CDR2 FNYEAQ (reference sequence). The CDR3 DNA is TGTGCTAGCAGCCCGAACCTGGGCAGCTACAATGAGCAGTTCTTC. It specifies CASSPNLGSYNEQFF.

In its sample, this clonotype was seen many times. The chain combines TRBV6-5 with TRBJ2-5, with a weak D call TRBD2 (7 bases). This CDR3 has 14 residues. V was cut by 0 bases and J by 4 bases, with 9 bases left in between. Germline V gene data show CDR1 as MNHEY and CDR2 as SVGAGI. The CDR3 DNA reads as TGTGCCAGCAGTTACTCGGGGGGGCGAGAGACCCAGTACTTC. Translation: CASSYSGGRETQYF.

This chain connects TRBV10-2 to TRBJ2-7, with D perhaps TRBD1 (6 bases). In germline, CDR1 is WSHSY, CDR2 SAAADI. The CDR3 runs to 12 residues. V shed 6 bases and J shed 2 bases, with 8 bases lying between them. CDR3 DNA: TGCGCCAGCAGGGGGGACACCTACGAGCAGTACGTC. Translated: CASRGDTYEQYV.

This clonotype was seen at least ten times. CDR3 bases: TGTGCCAGCAGCCGCTGGACAGGGGGCTACAACGAGCAGTACTTC. It translates to CASSRWTGGYNEQYF. The chain employs TRBV25-1 and TRBJ2-7; 11 bases map to TRBD1. There are 15 residues in the CDR3. Germline loops: CDR1 MGHDK, CDR2 SYGVNS. Trimming at V came to 6 bases and at J to 5 bases, leaving 9 bases not matched to a gene.

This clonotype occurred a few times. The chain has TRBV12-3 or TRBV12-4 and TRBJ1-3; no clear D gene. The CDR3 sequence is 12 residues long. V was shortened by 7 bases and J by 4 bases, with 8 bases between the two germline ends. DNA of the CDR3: TGTGCCAGCACTCCTCCGGGAAACACCATATATTTT. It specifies CASTPPGNTIYF.

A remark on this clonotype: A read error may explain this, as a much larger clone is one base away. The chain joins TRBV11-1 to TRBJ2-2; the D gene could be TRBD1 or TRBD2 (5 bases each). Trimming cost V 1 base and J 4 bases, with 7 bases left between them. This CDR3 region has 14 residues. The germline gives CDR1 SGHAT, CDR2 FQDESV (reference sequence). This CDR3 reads CASSLGGTTGELFF. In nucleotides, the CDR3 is TGTGCCAGCAGCTTAGGGGGGACCACCGGGGAGCTGTTTTTT.

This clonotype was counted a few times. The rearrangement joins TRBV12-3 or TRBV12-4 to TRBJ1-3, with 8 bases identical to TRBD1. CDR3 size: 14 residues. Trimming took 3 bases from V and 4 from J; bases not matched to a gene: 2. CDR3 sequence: CASSFSGGGNTIYF. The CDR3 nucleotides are TGTGCCAGCAGTTTTTCAGGGGGCGGAAACACCATATATTTT.

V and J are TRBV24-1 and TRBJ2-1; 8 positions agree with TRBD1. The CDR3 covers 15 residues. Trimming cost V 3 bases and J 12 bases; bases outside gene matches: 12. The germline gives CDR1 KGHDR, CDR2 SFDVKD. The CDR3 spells CATSDTSGTGIRQFF. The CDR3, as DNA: TGTGCCACCAGTGATACATCCGGGACAGGTATACGGCAGTTCTTC.

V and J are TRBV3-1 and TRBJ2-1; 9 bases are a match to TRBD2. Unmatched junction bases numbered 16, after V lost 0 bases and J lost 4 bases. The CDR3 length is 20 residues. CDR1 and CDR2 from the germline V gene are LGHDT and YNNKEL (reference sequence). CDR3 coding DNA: TGTGCCAGCAGCCAAGAGGGATACGCGCGGGGGGGCGGCGTTTACAATGAGCAGTTCTTC. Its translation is CASSQEGYARGGGVYNEQFF.

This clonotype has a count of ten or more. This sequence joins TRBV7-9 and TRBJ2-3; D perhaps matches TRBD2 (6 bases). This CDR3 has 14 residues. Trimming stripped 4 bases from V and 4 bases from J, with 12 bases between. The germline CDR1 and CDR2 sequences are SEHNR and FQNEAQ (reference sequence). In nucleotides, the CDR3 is TGTGCCAGCAGCTCCAGCGGGCCCGCAGATACGCAGTATTTT. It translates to CASSSSGPADTQYF. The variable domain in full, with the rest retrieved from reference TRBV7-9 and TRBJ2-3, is DTGVSQNPRHKITKRGQNVTFRCDPISEHNRLYWYRQTLGQGPEFLTYFQNEAQLEKSRLLSDRFSAERPKGSFSTLEIQRTEQGDSAMYLCASSSSGPADTQYFGPGTRLTVL.

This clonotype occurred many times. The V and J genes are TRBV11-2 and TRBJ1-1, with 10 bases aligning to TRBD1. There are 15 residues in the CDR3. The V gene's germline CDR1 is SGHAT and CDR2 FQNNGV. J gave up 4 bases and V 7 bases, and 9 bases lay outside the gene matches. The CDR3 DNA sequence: TGTGCCAGCAACCCTCGGACAGGGGGGGCCACTGAAGCTTTCTTT. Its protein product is CASNPRTGGATEAFF.

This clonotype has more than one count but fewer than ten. The CDR3 region is CASSTGMGETQYF. CDR3 DNA sequence: TGTGCCAGCTCAACAGGGATGGGAGAGACCCAGTACTTC. The chain combines TRBV18 with TRBJ2-5; D might be TRBD1 (6 bases). V gave up 5 bases and J gave up 4 bases, with 11 bases separating them. Germline CDR1 and CDR2: KGHSH and LQKENI. The CDR3 is made up of 13 amino acids.

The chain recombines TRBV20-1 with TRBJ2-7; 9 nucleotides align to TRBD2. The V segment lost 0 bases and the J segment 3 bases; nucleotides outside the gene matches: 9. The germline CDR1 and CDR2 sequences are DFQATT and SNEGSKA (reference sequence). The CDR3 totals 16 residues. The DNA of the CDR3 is TGCAGTGCTAGAGATCCGGCTAGCGGGAAATACTACGAGCAGTACTTC. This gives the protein CSARDPASGKYYEQYF.

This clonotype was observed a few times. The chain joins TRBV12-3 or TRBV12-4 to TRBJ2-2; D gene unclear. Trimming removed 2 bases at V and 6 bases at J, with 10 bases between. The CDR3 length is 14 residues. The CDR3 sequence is CASSLILSSGELFF. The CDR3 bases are TGTGCCAGCAGTTTAATTTTGTCGTCCGGGGAGCTGTTTTTT.

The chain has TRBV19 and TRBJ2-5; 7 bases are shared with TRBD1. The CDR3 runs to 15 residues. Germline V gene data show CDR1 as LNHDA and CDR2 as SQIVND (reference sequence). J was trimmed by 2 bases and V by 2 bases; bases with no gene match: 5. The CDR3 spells CASSIRQGGQETQYF. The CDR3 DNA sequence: TGTGCCAGTAGTATAAGACAGGGTGGACAAGAGACCCAGTACTTC.

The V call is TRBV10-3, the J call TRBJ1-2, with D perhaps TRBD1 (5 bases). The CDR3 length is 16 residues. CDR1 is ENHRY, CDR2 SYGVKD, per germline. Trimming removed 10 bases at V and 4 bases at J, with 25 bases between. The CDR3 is CASLSGAGRSGYGYTF. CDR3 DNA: TGTGCCAGTTTATCCGGGGCAGGGAGGTCGGGCTATGGCTACACCTTC.

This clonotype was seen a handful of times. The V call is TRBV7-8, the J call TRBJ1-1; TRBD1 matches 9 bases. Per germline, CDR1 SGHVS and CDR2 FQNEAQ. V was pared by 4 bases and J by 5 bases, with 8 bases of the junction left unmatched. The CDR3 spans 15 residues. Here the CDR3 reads CASSSPNRGRTEAFF. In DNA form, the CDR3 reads TGTGCCAGCAGCTCACCTAACAGGGGGCGAACTGAAGCTTTCTTT.

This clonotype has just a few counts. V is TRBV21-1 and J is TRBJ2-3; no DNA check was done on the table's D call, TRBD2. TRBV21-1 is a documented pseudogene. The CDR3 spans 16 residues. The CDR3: CASSKVTSGAEDTQYF. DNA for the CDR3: TGTGCCAGCAGCAAAGTGACTAGCGGGGCCGAGGATACGCAGTATTTT.

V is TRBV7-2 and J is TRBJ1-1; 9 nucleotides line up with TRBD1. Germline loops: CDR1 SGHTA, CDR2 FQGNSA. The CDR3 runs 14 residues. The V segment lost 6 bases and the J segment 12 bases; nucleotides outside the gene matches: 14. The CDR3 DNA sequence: TGTGCCAGCAGATCGTCCTCCGGGACAGGGAATACTTTCTTT. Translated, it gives CASRSSSGTGNTFF.

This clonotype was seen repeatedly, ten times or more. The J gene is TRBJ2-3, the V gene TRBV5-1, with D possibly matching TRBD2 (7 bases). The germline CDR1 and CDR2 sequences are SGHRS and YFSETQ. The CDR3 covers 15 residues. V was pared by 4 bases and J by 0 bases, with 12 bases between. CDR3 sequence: CASSPTGGSTDTQYF. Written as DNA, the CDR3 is TGCGCCAGCAGCCCGACGGGGGGCAGCACAGATACGCAGTATTTT.

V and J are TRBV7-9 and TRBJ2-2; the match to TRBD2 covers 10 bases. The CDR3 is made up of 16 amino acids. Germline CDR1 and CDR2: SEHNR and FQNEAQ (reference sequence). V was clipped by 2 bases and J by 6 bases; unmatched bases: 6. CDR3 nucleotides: TGTGCCAGCAGCTTATCGTCCAGCGGGGGGGCCGGGGAGCTGTTTTTT. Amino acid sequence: CASSLSSSGGAGELFF.

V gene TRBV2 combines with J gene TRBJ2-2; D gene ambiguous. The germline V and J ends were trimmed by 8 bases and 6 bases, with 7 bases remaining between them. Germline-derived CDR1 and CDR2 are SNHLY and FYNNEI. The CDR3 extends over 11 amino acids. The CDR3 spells CASSWSGELFF. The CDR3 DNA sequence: TGTGCCAGCTCGTGGTCCGGGGAGCTGTTTTTT.

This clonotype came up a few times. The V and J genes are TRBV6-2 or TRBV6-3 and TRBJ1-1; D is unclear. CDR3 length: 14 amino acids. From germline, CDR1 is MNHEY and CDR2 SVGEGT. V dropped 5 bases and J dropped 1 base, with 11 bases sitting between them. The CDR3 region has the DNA TGTGCCAGCAGTCCACATACTCGGAACACTGAAGCTTTCTTT. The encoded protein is CASSPHTRNTEAFF.

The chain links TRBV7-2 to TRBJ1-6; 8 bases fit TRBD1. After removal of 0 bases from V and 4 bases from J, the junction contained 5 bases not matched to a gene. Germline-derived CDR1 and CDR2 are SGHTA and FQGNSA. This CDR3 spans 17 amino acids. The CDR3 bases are TGTGCCAGCAGCTTAGCGTATGGGACAGGTTATAATTCACCCCTCCACTTT. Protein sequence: CASSLAYGTGYNSPLHF.